The source of this T cell receptor beta chain is a study of blood T cell repertoires in COVID-19. Germline lookup yields CDR1 SGHVS and CDR2 FQNEAQ. V dropped 1 base and J dropped 0 bases, with 11 bases sitting between them. The CDR3 runs to 16 residues. Per the study methods: Estimation of nucleated cell counts relied on the amplification of reference gene primers. TCRdb keeps only in-frame clones here, not all; method: immunoSEQ multiplex PCR. That table gives V, J and clone size, and the DNA gave D and trimming. Of 70,000 or so clones listed, about four fifths were seen once; the top ten hold 9% to 10%.

The sequenced sample consisted of peripheral blood. The J gene is TRBJ2-3, the V gene TRBV7-8; D is possibly TRBD2 (6 bases). The receptor was derived from a woman of 80 years or more with acute or convalescent COVID-19. For the CDR3, the DNA is TGTGCCAGCAGCTTAGTGAGCGGGCGGAGCACAGATACGCAGTATTTT. As protein: CASSLVSGRSTDTQYF.